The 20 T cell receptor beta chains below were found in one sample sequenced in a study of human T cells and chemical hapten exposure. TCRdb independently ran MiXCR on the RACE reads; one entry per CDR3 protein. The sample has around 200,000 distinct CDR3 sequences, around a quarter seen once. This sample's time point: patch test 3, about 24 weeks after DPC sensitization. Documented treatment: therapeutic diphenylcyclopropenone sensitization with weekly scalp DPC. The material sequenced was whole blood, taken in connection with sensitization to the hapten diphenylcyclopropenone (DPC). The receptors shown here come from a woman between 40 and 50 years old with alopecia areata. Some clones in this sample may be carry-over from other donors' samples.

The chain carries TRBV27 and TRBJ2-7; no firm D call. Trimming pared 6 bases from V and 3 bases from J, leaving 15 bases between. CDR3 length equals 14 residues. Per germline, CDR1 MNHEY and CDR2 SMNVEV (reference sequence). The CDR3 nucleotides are TGTGCCAGCAGCCGACTGGGCCTCTACTACGAGCAGTACTTC. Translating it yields CASSRLGLYYEQYF.

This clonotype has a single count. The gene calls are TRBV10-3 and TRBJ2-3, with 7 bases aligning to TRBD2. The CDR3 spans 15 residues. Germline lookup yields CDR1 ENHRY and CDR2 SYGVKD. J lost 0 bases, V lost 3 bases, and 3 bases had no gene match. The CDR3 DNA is TGTGCCATCAGTGAAACTAGCGTTAGCACAGATACGCAGTATTTT. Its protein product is CAISETSVSTDTQYF.

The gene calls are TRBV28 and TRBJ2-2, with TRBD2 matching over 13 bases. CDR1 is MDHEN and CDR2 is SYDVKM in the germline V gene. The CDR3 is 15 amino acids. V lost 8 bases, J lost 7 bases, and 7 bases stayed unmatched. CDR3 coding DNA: TGTGCCAGCGCTGGACTAGCGGGAGCCAGCGGGGAGCTGTTTTTT. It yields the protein CASAGLAGASGELFF. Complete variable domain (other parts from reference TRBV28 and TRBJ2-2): DVKVTQSSRYLVKRTGEKVFLECVQDMDHENMFWYRQDPGLGLRLIYFSYDVKMKEKGDIPEGYSVSREKKERFSLILESASTNQTSMYLCASAGLAGASGELFFGEGSRLTVL.

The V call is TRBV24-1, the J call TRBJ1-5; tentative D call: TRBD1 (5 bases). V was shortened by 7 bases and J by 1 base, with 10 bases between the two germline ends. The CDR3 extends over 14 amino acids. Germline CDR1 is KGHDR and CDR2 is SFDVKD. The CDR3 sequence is CATSREGSNQPQHF. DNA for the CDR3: TGTGCCACCAGCAGGGAGGGGAGCAATCAGCCCCAGCATTTT.

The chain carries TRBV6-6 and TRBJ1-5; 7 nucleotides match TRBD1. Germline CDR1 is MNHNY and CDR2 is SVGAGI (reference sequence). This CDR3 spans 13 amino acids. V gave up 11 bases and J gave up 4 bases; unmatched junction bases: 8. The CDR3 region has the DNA TGTGCCGGCGCACAGGGGTTGAATCAGCCCCAGCATTTT. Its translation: CAGAQGLNQPQHF.

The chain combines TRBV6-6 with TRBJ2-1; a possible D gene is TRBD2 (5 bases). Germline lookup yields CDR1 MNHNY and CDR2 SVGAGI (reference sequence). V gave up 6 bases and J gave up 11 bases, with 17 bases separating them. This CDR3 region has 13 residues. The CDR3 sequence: CASRPDLDGKQFF. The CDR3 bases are TGTGCCAGCAGGCCCGACCTAGACGGGAAGCAGTTCTTC.

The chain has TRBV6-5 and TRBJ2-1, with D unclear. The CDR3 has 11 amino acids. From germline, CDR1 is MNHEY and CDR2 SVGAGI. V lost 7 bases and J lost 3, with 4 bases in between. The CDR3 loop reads CASNYYNEQFF. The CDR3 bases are TGTGCCAGCAACTACTACAATGAGCAGTTCTTC.

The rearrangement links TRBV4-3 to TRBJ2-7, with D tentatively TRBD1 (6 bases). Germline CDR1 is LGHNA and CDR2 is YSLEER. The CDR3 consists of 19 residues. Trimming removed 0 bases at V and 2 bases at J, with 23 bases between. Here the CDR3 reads CASSQERGTGTHLTYEQYF. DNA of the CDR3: TGCGCCAGCAGCCAAGAAAGGGGGACCGGGACCCACTTAACCTACGAGCAGTACTTC.

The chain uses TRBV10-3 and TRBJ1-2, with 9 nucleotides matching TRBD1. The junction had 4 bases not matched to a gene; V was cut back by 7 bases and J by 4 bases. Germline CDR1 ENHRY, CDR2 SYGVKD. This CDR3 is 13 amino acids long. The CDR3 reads CAITGDRAYGYTF. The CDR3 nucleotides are TGTGCCATCACCGGGGACAGGGCCTATGGCTACACCTTC.

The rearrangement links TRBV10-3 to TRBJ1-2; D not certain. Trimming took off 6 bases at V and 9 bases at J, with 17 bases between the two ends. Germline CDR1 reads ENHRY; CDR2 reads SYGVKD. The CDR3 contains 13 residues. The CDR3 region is CAISPQGRISYTF. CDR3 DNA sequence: TGTGCCATCAGCCCCCAAGGAAGGATTAGCTACACCTTC.

The CDR3 loop reads CASSLGPPIVTDTQYF. The CDR3 DNA reads TGTGCCAGCAGCTTAGGGCCGCCGATTGTTACAGATACGCAGTATTTT. The chain carries TRBV7-9 and TRBJ2-3; D is ambiguous. The CDR3 extends over 16 amino acids. The V gene lost 1 base and the J gene lost 3 bases, with 14 bases spanning the gap. Germline CDR1 reads SEHNR; CDR2 reads FQNEAQ (reference sequence).

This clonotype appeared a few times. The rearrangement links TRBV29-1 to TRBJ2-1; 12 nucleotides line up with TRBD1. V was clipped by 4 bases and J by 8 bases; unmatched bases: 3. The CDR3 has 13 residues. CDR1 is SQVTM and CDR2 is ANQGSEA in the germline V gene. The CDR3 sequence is CSVGGQGAHEQFF. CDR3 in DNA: TGCAGCGTTGGGGGACAGGGGGCCCATGAGCAGTTCTTC.

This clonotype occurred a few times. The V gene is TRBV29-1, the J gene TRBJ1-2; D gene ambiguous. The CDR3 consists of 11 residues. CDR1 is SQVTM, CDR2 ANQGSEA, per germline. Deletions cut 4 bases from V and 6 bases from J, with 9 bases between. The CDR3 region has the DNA TGCAGCGTTGCGCGGGTGGATGGCTACACCTTC. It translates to CSVARVDGYTF.

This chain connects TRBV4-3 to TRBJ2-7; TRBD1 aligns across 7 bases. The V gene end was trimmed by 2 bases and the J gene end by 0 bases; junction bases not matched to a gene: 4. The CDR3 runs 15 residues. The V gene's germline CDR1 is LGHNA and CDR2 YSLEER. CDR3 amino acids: CASSQYRDSSYEQYF. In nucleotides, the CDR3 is TGCGCCAGCAGCCAATACCGGGACAGCTCCTACGAGCAGTACTTC.

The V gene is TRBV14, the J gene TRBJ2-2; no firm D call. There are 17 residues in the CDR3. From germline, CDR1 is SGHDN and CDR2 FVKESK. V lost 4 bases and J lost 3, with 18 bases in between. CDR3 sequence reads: CASSPYLGPIDTGELFF. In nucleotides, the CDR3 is TGTGCCAGCAGCCCCTATCTGGGCCCCATAGACACCGGGGAGCTGTTTTTT.

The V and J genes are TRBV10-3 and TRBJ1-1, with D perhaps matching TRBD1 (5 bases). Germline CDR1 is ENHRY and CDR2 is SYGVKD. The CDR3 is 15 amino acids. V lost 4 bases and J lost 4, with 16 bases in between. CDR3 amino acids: CAISAETAWGTEAFF. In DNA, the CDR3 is TGTGCCATCAGTGCCGAGACAGCATGGGGCACTGAAGCTTTCTTT.

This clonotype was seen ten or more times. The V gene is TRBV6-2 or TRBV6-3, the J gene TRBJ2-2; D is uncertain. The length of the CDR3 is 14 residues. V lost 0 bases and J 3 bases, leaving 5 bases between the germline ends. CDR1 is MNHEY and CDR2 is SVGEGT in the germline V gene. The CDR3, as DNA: TGTGCCAGCAGTTACTCTGCGGACACCGGGGAGCTGTTTTTT. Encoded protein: CASSYSADTGELFF.

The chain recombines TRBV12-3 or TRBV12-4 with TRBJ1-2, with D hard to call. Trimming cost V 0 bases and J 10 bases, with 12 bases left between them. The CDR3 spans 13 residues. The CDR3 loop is CASSLAGQPFYTF. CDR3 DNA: TGTGCCAGCAGTTTAGCCGGGCAACCATTCTACACCTTC.

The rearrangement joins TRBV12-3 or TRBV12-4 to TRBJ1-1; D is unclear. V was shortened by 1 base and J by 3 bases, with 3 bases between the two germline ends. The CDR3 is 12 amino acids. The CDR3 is CASSLVDTEAFF. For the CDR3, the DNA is TGTGCCAGCAGTTTAGTAGACACTGAAGCTTTCTTT.

The CDR3 DNA sequence: TGTGCCAGCGCCCCCGCCCCCCGGGCGGATACGCAGTATTTT. It translates to CASAPAPRADTQYF. This rearrangement joins TRBV18 to TRBJ2-3; D not resolved. V lost 8 bases to trimming and J lost 6 bases, with 18 bases between them. Per the germline V gene, CDR1 is KGHSH and CDR2 is LQKENI. The CDR3 consists of 14 residues.